One and the same sample provided the 31 T cell receptor beta chains below, sequenced in a study of CD4+ T cells in melanoma. Assay: immunoSEQ multiplex PCR; the TCRdb copy retains only in-frame clones and omits some. Of more than 8,500 clones listed, more than 65% are singletons. The material sequenced was peripheral blood. These receptors all come from a human donor with melanoma.

The chain couples TRBV5-8 to TRBJ1-4; 7 bases align to TRBD1. The CDR3 has 13 amino acids. Germline CDR1 and CDR2: SGHTS and YDEGEE. The trim removed 9 bases at V and 3 bases at J, leaving 5 bases unmatched. The CDR3 sequence is CATRQGANEKLFF. In DNA form, the CDR3 reads TGTGCCACGAGACAGGGAGCTAATGAAAAACTGTTTTTT.

The rearrangement uses TRBV5-5 and TRBJ1-1, with D tentatively TRBD1 (5 bases). Per the germline V gene, CDR1 is SGHKS and CDR2 is YYEKEE (reference sequence). The CDR3 is made up of 14 amino acids. V was clipped by 4 bases and J by 11 bases, with 21 bases between them. This CDR3 reads CASSQDPGLNVAFF. In nucleotides, the CDR3 is TGTGCCAGCAGCCAAGATCCGGGGCTCAACGTCGCTTTCTTT.

This clone was recorded a few times. The chain combines TRBV4-1 with TRBJ1-6, with 8 bases fitting TRBD1. The J segment lost 8 bases and the V segment lost 3 bases, leaving 6 bases of the junction unmatched. Germline V CDR1 and CDR2: MGHRA, YSYEKL. This CDR3 has 15 amino acids. In nucleotides, the CDR3 is TGCGCCAGCAGCCAGGACAGGGCCAGATATTCACCCCTCCACTTT. It specifies CASSQDRARYSPLHF.

This clone has ten or more counts. The J gene is TRBJ1-1, the V gene TRBV30; the D gene is possibly TRBD1 (6 bases). Germline V CDR1 and CDR2: GTSNPN, SVGIG (reference sequence). There are 13 residues in the CDR3. V lost 7 bases and J 7 bases, leaving 19 bases between the germline ends. The DNA of the CDR3 is TGTGCCTACCTCCACGGACAGAGTCGTGAAGCTTTCTTT. This encodes CAYLHGQSREAFF.

This chain connects TRBV25-1 to TRBJ2-3; 15 nucleotides match TRBD2. Trimming took 6 bases from V and 7 from J; bases not matched to a gene: 11. The germline gives CDR1 MGHDK, CDR2 SYGVNS. The CDR3 consists of 17 residues. This CDR3 reads CASSVSGTSGGLYTQYF. DNA for the CDR3: TGTGCCAGCAGCGTCTCCGGGACTAGCGGGGGGTTATATACGCAGTATTTT.

J is TRBJ2-1 and V is TRBV10-3; D unclear. Germline V gives CDR1 ENHRY, CDR2 SYGVKD. There are 13 residues in the CDR3. V shed 2 bases and J shed 5 bases, with 7 bases lying between them. DNA of the CDR3: TGTGCCATCAGTGAGAGTCTCGACAATGAGCAGTTCTTC. Translation gives CAISESLDNEQFF.

The CDR3 DNA reads TGTGCCAGCAGCCGGGACAGGGATGAGACCCAGTACTTC. Translating it yields CASSRDRDETQYF. V gene TRBV7-8 combines with J gene TRBJ2-5; 9 bases match TRBD1. Germline V gene data show CDR1 as SGHVS and CDR2 as FQNEAQ. The V gene end was trimmed by 5 bases and the J gene end by 5 bases; junction bases not matched to a gene: 3. CDR3 size: 13 residues.

V gene TRBV6-6 combines with J gene TRBJ1-3; 8 bases line up with TRBD1. CDR1 and CDR2 (germline): MNHNY, SVGAGI (reference sequence). The CDR3 runs to 15 residues. V was clipped by 5 bases and J by 6 bases; unmatched bases: 9. The CDR3 region is CASSLLGQVQNTIYF. CDR3 DNA: TGTGCCAGCAGTCTCCTGGGACAGGTGCAAAACACCATATATTTT.

The rearrangement joins TRBV13 to TRBJ1-5; 8 nucleotides agree with TRBD1. The germline gives CDR1 PRHDT, CDR2 FYEKMQ (reference sequence). The V segment lost 5 bases and the J segment 5 bases; nucleotides outside the gene matches: 8. CDR3 size: 15 residues. Here the CDR3 reads CASSLSGGGDQPQHF. Written as DNA, the CDR3 is TGTGCCAGCAGCCTATCAGGGGGCGGTGATCAGCCCCAGCATTTT.

The V and J genes are TRBV5-4 and TRBJ2-7; 10 nucleotides line up with TRBD2. Per germline, CDR1 SGHNT and CDR2 YYREEE (reference sequence). The CDR3 extends over 14 amino acids. V lost 4 bases to trimming and J lost 1 base; unmatched junction nucleotides: 2. CDR3 DNA: TGTGCCAGCAGCCCTAGCGGGGGTTCCTACGAGCAGTACTTC. Its translation is CASSPSGGSYEQYF.

The gene calls are TRBV27 and TRBJ1-3, with 7 bases fitting TRBD1. This CDR3 contains 17 residues. From germline, CDR1 is MNHEY and CDR2 SMNVEV (reference sequence). The V gene end was trimmed by 4 bases and the J gene end by 4 bases; junction bases not matched to a gene: 13. CDR3 loop: CASSSRLYQGVGNTIYF. DNA of the CDR3: TGTGCCAGCAGTTCCCGCCTTTATCAGGGGGTCGGAAACACCATATATTTT.

J is TRBJ2-5 and V is TRBV7-6; D is ambiguous. Germline CDR1 and CDR2: SGHVS and FNYEAQ. With 1 base removed from V and 3 bases from J, the gap between germline ends came to 6 bases. This CDR3 region has 13 residues. The CDR3, as DNA: TGTGCCAGCAGCTTAGGGCCGGAAGAGACCCAGTACTTC. This codes for CASSLGPEETQYF.

The V call is TRBV9, the J call TRBJ2-1; TRBD2 might be the D (7 bases). The CDR3 consists of 15 residues. CDR1 is SGDLS, CDR2 YYNGEE, per germline. Trimming took 4 bases from V and 5 from J, leaving 16 bases between them. The CDR3 loop reads CASSKSTGGHNEQFF. The DNA of the CDR3 is TGTGCCAGCAGCAAATCAACGGGGGGCCACAATGAGCAGTTCTTC.

The chain combines TRBV5-1 with TRBJ1-4; TRBD1 matches 11 bases. CDR1 and CDR2 from the germline V gene are SGHRS and YFSETQ. The CDR3 totals 17 residues. V shed 3 bases, J shed 0 bases, and the junction held 4 bases outside the gene matches. The CDR3 here is CASSWGQGDATNEKLFF. CDR3 in DNA: TGCGCCAGCAGCTGGGGACAGGGGGATGCAACTAATGAAAAACTGTTTTTT.

Relative to its sample, this clone is medium-sized (0.01 to 0.1%). The chain is built from TRBV4-1 and TRBJ1-2, with a weak D call TRBD1 (5 bases). The CDR3 contains 14 residues. The germline CDR1 and CDR2 sequences are MGHRA and YSYEKL. Trimming left V 4 bases short and J 1 base short, with 10 bases between. The CDR3 region has the DNA TGCGCCAGCAGCCTGATACAGGATAACTATGGCTACACCTTC. Residues: CASSLIQDNYGYTF.

The rearrangement joins TRBV7-2 to TRBJ1-5; 7 positions match TRBD1. The CDR3 totals 13 residues. V lost 5 bases and J lost 6; bases outside the gene matches: 4. CDR1 is SGHTA and CDR2 is FQGNSA in the germline V gene. The CDR3 sequence: CASSQYRGQPQHF. The DNA of the CDR3 is TGTGCCAGCAGCCAGTACAGGGGTCAGCCCCAGCATTTT. Full variable domain (rest looked up from reference TRBV7-2 and TRBJ1-5): GAGVSQSPSNKVTEKGKDVELRCDPISGHTALYWYRQSLGQGLEFLIYFQGNSAPDKSGLPSDRFSAERTGGSVSTLTIQRTQQEDSAVYLCASSQYRGQPQHFGDGTRLSIL.

This clone was detected a few times. The V call is TRBV6-5, the J call TRBJ2-1; D ambiguous. The V and J ends lost 6 bases and 10 bases respectively, with 10 bases between them. Germline values: CDR1 MNHEY, CDR2 SVGAGI. This CDR3 spans 11 amino acids. This CDR3 reads CASSSRSEQFF. The CDR3 DNA reads TGTGCCAGCAGCAGCCGAAGCGAGCAGTTCTTC.

The chain carries TRBV27 and TRBJ1-1, with 7 nucleotides matching TRBD1. This CDR3 contains 14 residues. The germline V gene encodes CDR1 MNHEY and CDR2 SMNVEV (reference sequence). V gave up 6 bases and J gave up 3 bases; unmatched junction bases: 7. CDR3 amino acids: CASRRDRVDTEAFF. CDR3 bases: TGTGCCAGCAGAAGAGACAGGGTGGACACTGAAGCTTTCTTT.

This clone has more than one count but fewer than ten. The chain carries TRBV13 and TRBJ1-6; TRBD1 matches 11 bases. V gave up 3 bases and J gave up 10 bases; unmatched junction bases: 5. Germline CDR1 is PRHDT and CDR2 is FYEKMQ (reference sequence). This CDR3 is built from 15 residues. The CDR3 nucleotides are TGTGCCAGCAGCTTCGGACAGGGGGCTGGATCACCCCTCCACTTT. It is translated as CASSFGQGAGSPLHF.

This chain links TRBV18 with TRBJ1-1, with TRBD1 matching 10 bases. Germline-derived CDR1 and CDR2 are KGHSH and LQKENI. With V trimmed by 4 bases and J by 1 base, 3 bases remained unmatched. The CDR3 loop spans 15 amino acids. CDR3 coding DNA: TGTGCCAGCTCACGGGACAGGGGAGAGAACACTGAAGCTTTCTTT. Translation: CASSRDRGENTEAFF.

The rearrangement links TRBV11-1 to TRBJ2-5; no definite D call. V lost 1 base to trimming and J lost 1 base, with 10 bases between them. The CDR3 consists of 15 residues. Germline values: CDR1 SGHAT, CDR2 FQDESV (reference sequence). This chain's CDR3 is CASSLVGSSQETQYF. The CDR3 nucleotides read TGTGCCAGCAGCTTAGTTGGCAGCAGCCAAGAGACCCAGTACTTC.

J is TRBJ2-1 and V is TRBV5-1; D is possibly TRBD1 or TRBD2 (5 bases each). The V end lost 3 bases, the J end lost 6 bases, and 10 bases lay between the germline ends. The CDR3 totals 13 residues. From germline, CDR1 is SGHRS and CDR2 YFSETQ. The CDR3 reads CASSWDPANEQFF. In DNA form, the CDR3 reads TGCGCCAGCAGCTGGGACCCCGCCAATGAGCAGTTCTTC.

This clone has a single count. The genes are TRBV6-6 and TRBJ2-3; D is ambiguous. CDR1 and CDR2 (germline): MNHNY, SVGAGI (reference sequence). CDR3 size: 12 residues. The germline V and J ends were trimmed by 5 bases and 2 bases, with 5 bases remaining between them. CDR3 sequence reads: CASSPSTDTQYF. Written as DNA, the CDR3 is TGTGCCAGCAGTCCATCCACAGATACGCAGTATTTT.

The chain has TRBV6-5 and TRBJ2-1; D not certain. Germline values: CDR1 MNHEY, CDR2 SVGAGI. CDR3 length: 13 residues. The germline V and J ends were trimmed by 2 bases and 9 bases, with 11 bases remaining between them. The CDR3 DNA reads as TGTGCCAGCAGTTACCTGGGGATAACTGAGCAGTTCTTC. Its protein product is CASSYLGITEQFF.

This chain links TRBV7-8 with TRBJ2-1; a possible D gene is TRBD2 (5 bases). Looked up from germline, CDR1 is SGHVS and CDR2 is FQNEAQ. The CDR3 is 14 amino acids. V lost 1 base and J lost 4, with 8 bases in between. The DNA for the CDR3 is TGTGCCAGCAGCTTAGTGCCGGGATACAATGAGCAGTTCTTC. Its protein product is CASSLVPGYNEQFF.

The V gene is TRBV6-6, the J gene TRBJ2-3; 9 bases map to TRBD2. The CDR3 sequence is 16 residues long. CDR1 MNHNY and CDR2 SVGAGI come from the germline V gene (reference sequence). Trimming took 2 bases from V and 1 from J; bases not matched to a gene: 4. CDR3 residues: CASSYPASGGTDTQYF. DNA for the CDR3: TGTGCCAGCAGTTACCCGGCTAGCGGGGGCACAGATACGCAGTATTTT.

The chain has TRBV28 and TRBJ2-7; 10 nucleotides agree with TRBD2. CDR1 is MDHEN, CDR2 SYDVKM, per germline. The CDR3 sequence is 13 residues long. The junction had 6 bases not matched to a gene; V was cut back by 2 bases and J by 11 bases. CDR3 coding DNA: TGTGCCAGCAGTTTAGGACTAGCGGCCTACAAGTACTTC. Its translation is CASSLGLAAYKYF.

The CDR3 is CASSFGTGRETQYF. CDR3 DNA sequence: TGTGCCAGCAGCTTTGGGACAGGGCGAGAGACCCAGTACTTC. The chain couples TRBV5-6 to TRBJ2-5; TRBD1 aligns across 9 bases. The CDR3 covers 14 residues. J lost 4 bases, V lost 2 bases, and 3 bases had no gene match. Looked up from germline, CDR1 is SGHDT and CDR2 is YYEEEE.

The chain has TRBV9 and TRBJ2-3, with D possibly matching TRBD2 (6 bases). Looked up from germline, CDR1 is SGDLS and CDR2 is YYNGEE. The CDR3 runs to 18 residues. V was trimmed by 3 bases and J by 3 bases, leaving 23 bases between them. CDR3 loop: CASSEGLGGMHWTDTQYF. The CDR3 bases are TGTGCCAGCAGCGAGGGGTTGGGGGGAATGCATTGGACAGATACGCAGTATTTT. The entire variable domain, with the rest obtained from reference TRBV9 and TRBJ2-3, is as follows: DSGVTQTPKHLITATGQRVTLRCSPRSGDLSVYWYQQSLDQGLQFLIQYYNGEERAKGNILERFSAQQFPDLHSELNLSSLELGDSALYFCASSEGLGGMHWTDTQYFGPGTRLTVL.

The chain uses TRBV6-5 and TRBJ1-6, with 8 positions matching TRBD1. Germline values: CDR1 MNHEY, CDR2 SVGAGI. The trim removed 2 bases at V and 8 bases at J, leaving 5 bases unmatched. The CDR3 covers 15 residues. The CDR3 DNA reads as TGTGCCAGCAGTTACACGACAGGGGCGGATTCACCCCTCCACTTT. This encodes CASSYTTGADSPLHF.

Sample share makes this clone large. The chain has TRBV6-5 and TRBJ1-5, with D uncertain. Germline CDR1 is MNHEY and CDR2 is SVGAGI. CDR3 length: 11 residues. Trimming pared 8 bases from V and 6 bases from J, leaving 8 bases between. The CDR3 region is CASGTIQPQHF. The CDR3 coding sequence is TGTGCCAGCGGTACTATTCAGCCCCAGCATTTT.